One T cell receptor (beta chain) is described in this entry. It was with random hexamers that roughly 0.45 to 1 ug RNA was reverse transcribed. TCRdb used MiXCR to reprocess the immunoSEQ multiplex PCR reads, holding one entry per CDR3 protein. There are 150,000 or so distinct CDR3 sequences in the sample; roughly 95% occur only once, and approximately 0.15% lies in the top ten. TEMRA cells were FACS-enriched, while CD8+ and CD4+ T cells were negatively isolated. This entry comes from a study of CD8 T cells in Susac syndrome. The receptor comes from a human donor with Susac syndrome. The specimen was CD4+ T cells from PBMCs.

The CDR3 DNA reads TGTGCCAGCAGCCAAGACACCTGGGAGTACTTC. It yields the protein CASSQDTWEYF. The chain uses TRBV3-1 and TRBJ2-7; D is undetermined. Germline CDR1 is LGHDT and CDR2 is YNNKEL (reference sequence). The CDR3 runs to 11 residues. The V end lost 0 bases, the J end lost 11 bases, and 8 bases lay between the germline ends.